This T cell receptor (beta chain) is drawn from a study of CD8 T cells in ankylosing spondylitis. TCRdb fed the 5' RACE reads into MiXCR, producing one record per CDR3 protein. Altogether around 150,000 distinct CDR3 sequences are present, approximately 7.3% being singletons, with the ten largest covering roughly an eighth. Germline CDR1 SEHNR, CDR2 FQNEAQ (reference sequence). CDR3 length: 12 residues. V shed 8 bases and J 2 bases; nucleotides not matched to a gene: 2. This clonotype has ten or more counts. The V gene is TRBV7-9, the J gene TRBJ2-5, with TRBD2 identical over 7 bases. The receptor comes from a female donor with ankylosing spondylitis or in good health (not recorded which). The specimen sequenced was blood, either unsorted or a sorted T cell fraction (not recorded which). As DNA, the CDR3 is TGTGCCAGCTCCGGGAGGCAAGAGACCCAGTACTTC. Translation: CASSGRQETQYF. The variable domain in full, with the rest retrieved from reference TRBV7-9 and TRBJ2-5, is DTGVSQNPRHKITKRGQNVTFRCDPISEHNRLYWYRQTLGQGPEFLTYFQNEAQLEKSRLLSDRFSAERPKGSFSTLEIQRTEQGDSAMYLCASSGRQETQYFGPGTRLLVL.